The rows below give T cell receptor beta chains drawn from one sample of a study of blood T cells in healthy people across ages. MiXCR was run by TCRdb on the 5' RACE reads, yielding one entry per CDR3 protein. This table has about 620,000 distinct CDR3 sequences, 52% appearing once. Material: blood. The source of these receptors is a woman older than 75 in good health. Both conserved end residues are part of each CDR3. The D gene is left open where the match is weak. Size values are once, few and many counts, or a class for expanded clones, and some rows have none.

d_call cdr3_length clone_size j_call v_call cdr3_aa cdr3_nt
. 18 once TRBJ2-1 TRBV7-2 CASNFSLRDASSYNEQFF TGTGCCAGCAACTTCTCACTCCGGGACGCTAGCTCCTACAATGAGCAGTTCTTC
TRBD1 14 . TRBJ2-1 TRBV20-1 CSAPGGQGTNEQFF TGCAGTGCTCCTGGGGGACAGGGGACCAATGAGCAGTTCTTC
TRBD1 19 many TRBJ2-6 TRBV27 CASSIKQGALSSGANVLTF TGTGCCAGCAGTATAAAACAGGGGGCCCTCAGCTCTGGGGCCAACGTCCTGACTTTC
. 16 . TRBJ2-1 TRBV4-1 CASSPRTAVSYNEQFF TGCGCCAGCAGCCCTCGGACAGCGGTCTCCTACAATGAGCAGTTCTTC
. 12 many TRBJ2-5 TRBV2 CATGRSQETQYF TGTGCCACCGGACGGAGCCAAGAGACCCAGTACTTC
. 14 many TRBJ2-1 TRBV5-5 CASSSGGPYNEQFF TGTGCCAGCAGCAGTGGGGGGCCGTACAATGAGCAGTTCTTC
TRBD2 16 once TRBJ2-3 TRBV7-2 CASSLRGGGNTDTQYF TGTGCCAGCAGCTTAAGGGGCGGGGGTAACACAGATACGCAGTATTTT
. 11 . TRBJ1-2 TRBV20-1 CSLTNGYGYTF TGCAGTCTCACAAATGGCTATGGCTACACCTTC
. 16 . TRBJ2-3 TRBV5-1 CASSLHPGSSTDTQYF TGCGCCAGCAGCTTGCATCCTGGCTCTAGCACAGATACGCAGTATTTT
. 15 many TRBJ1-1 TRBV9 CASSTHPGTAAEAFF TGTGCCAGCAGCACACACCCAGGAACTGCGGCTGAAGCTTTCTTT
. 13 once TRBJ1-5 TRBV29-1 CSAGPGPNQPQHF TGCAGCGCCGGGCCCGGGCCGAATCAGCCCCAGCATTTT
. 11 many TRBJ2-3 TRBV20-1 CSAGAPDTQYF TGCAGTGCCGGTGCCCCAGATACGCAGTATTTT
. 12 . TRBJ1-2 TRBV29-1 CSVGGGGDGYTF TGCAGCGTTGGCGGGGGGGGCGATGGCTACACCTTC
. 15 once TRBJ2-7 TRBV3-1 CASSQGQRGSYEQYF TGTGCCAGCAGCCAAGGGCAGAGGGGATCCTACGAGCAGTACTTC
. 14 many TRBJ2-1 TRBV27 CASSLRTNYNEQFF TGTGCCAGCAGTTTAAGAACCAACTACAATGAGCAGTTCTTC
. 14 . TRBJ1-1 TRBV28 CASIQQGLNTEAFF TGTGCCAGCATACAACAGGGCCTGAACACTGAGGCTTTCTTT
. 17 few TRBJ2-5 TRBV12-3/TRBV12-4 CASSLSWGVLVANEQYF TGTGCCAGCAGTTTATCTTGGGGGGTCCTAGTTGCCAATGAGCAGTACTTC
. 14 . TRBJ2-5 TRBV7-2 CASSAGYGKETQYF TGTGCCAGCAGCGCTGGGTACGGTAAAGAGACCCAGTACTTC
. 17 few TRBJ1-5 TRBV4-1 CASSQGRLGHSNQPQHF TGCGCCAGCAGCCAAGGCCGGTTAGGGCATAGCAATCAGCCCCAGCATTTT
. 12 . TRBJ1-1 TRBV28 CASYVQNTEAFF TGTGCCAGCTACGTGCAAAACACTGAAGCTTTCTTT
. 13 . TRBJ1-2 TRBV14 CASSQRGGYGYTF TGTGCCAGCAGCCAACGGGGGGGCTATGGCTACACCTTC
TRBD1 15 many TRBJ2-3 TRBV20-1 CSAPSRTGLSDTQYF TGCAGTGCCCCTAGCCGGACAGGGTTGTCAGATACGCAGTATTTT
. 13 . TRBJ2-1 TRBV5-5 CASSGGLSSEQFF TGTGCCAGCAGCGGGGGACTCTCTAGTGAGCAGTTCTTC
. 13 . TRBJ1-1 TRBV20-1 CSARTTANTEAFF TGCAGTGCTAGGACGACAGCGAACACTGAAGCTTTCTTT
TRBD2 13 . TRBJ2-7 TRBV20-1 CSAYLAGGSEQYF TGCAGTGCTTACCTAGCGGGGGGGAGCGAGCAGTACTTC
. 15 few TRBJ1-3 TRBV7-3 CASSPEPLSGNTIYF TGTGCCAGCAGCCCGGAGCCGCTCTCTGGAAACACCATATATTTT
TRBD2 17 . TRBJ2-3 TRBV28 CASSHWDSGGAGDTQYF TGTGCCAGCAGTCATTGGGATAGCGGGGGGGCGGGAGATACGCAGTATTTT
. 13 many TRBJ2-5 TRBV29-1 CSVVSLGEETQYF TGCAGCGTTGTATCCCTCGGGGAAGAGACCCAGTACTTC
. 13 . TRBJ2-3 TRBV10-3 CAISESIFRAQYF TGTGCCATCAGTGAGTCGATATTTCGGGCGCAGTATTTT
. 14 many TRBJ2-5 TRBV12-3/TRBV12-4 CASTKGITGETQYF TGTGCCAGCACCAAGGGGATCACAGGGGAGACCCAGTACTTC
TRBD1 15 . TRBJ1-5 TRBV2 CASRGQSYSNQPQHF TGTGCCAGCAGGGGACAGAGCTATAGCAATCAGCCCCAGCATTTT
TRBD1 14 few TRBJ1-1 TRBV5-1 CASSAGTGVLEAFF TGCGCCAGCAGCGCCGGGACAGGGGTACTCGAAGCTTTCTTT